These T cell receptor beta chains were read from a single sample in a study of blood T cell repertoires in COVID-19. The assay was immunoSEQ multiplex PCR, and TCRdb's table has in-frame clones only and misses some. The sample records tens of thousands of clones, 70% to 90% being singletons. Input material: peripheral blood. The receptors originated from a human donor in a cohort sampled during active COVID-19. CDR3s include the opening cysteine and the closing phenylalanine or tryptophan. The D gene is left open where the match is weak. Clone size appears in some rows only: once, few, many, or a class for an expanded clone.

D gene	J gene	clone size	V gene	CDR3 DNA	CDR3 protein
TRBD1	TRBJ2-1	-	TRBV6-2/TRBV6-3	TGTGCCAGCAGTACGGGACAGGGATCCCCAATCAATGAGCAGTTCTTC	CASSTGQGSPINEQFF
-	TRBJ2-3	-	TRBV4-2	TGTGCCAGCAGCCAAACTACAACAGATACGCAGTATTTT	CASSQTTTDTQYF
-	TRBJ2-7	-	TRBV3-1/TRBV3-2	TGTGCCAGCAGCGAGAGTATATACGAGCAGTACTTC	CASSESIYEQYF
TRBD1	TRBJ1-6	-	TRBV5-6	TGTGCCAGCAGCCATCCGGGACAGAATTCACCCCTCCACTTT	CASSHPGQNSPLHF
-	TRBJ2-7	-	TRBV18	TGTGCCAGCTCACCGTTCGACACCCGGTCGTCCGAGCAGTACTTC	CASSPFDTRSSEQYF
TRBD1	TRBJ2-7	-	TRBV7-3	TGTGCCAGCAGCTCGACAGGGGGCGAGCAGTACTTC	CASSSTGGEQYF
TRBD1	TRBJ1-5	-	TRBV19	TGTGCCAGTAGTACGGGACAGGGGGTCGGCAATCAGCCCCAGCATTTT	CASSTGQGVGNQPQHF
TRBD1	TRBJ1-1	once	TRBV18	TGTGCCAGCTCACCTGACAGGGCCACTGAAGCTTTCTTT	CASSPDRATEAFF
-	TRBJ2-5	few	TRBV5-8	TGTGCCAGCAGCGGACATGGGGGGGGCATCAGGCAGACCCAGTACTTC	CASSGHGGGIRQTQYF
TRBD1	TRBJ2-7	-	TRBV5-6	TGTGCCAGCAGCTTGACAGGGGAACCCTACGAGCAGTACTTC	CASSLTGEPYEQYF
-	TRBJ2-7	-	TRBV2	TGTGCCAGCAGTGGAGCCTACGAGCAGTACTTC	CASSGAYEQYF
TRBD1	TRBJ1-2	-	TRBV5-1	TGCGCCAGCAGCTTGAACCCGGGACAGGGAGGCGGCTACACCTTC	CASSLNPGQGGGYTF
TRBD2	TRBJ2-1	-	TRBV12-3/TRBV12-4	TGTGCCAGCAGCCTAGCGGGGAGGGATGAGCAGTTCTTC	CASSLAGRDEQFF
-	TRBJ2-1	-	TRBV2	TGTGCCAGCAGTTCTTTTGCGAATGAGCAGTTCTTC	CASSSFANEQFF
TRBD1	TRBJ2-2	-	TRBV6-6	TGTGCCAGCAGTCAGACAGGGGGTTTAACCGGGGAGCTGTTTTTT	CASSQTGGLTGELFF
-	TRBJ2-3	-	TRBV3-1/TRBV3-2	TGTGCCAGCAGCCAACCACAGGGATCGCAGTATTTT	CASSQPQGSQYF
TRBD1	TRBJ1-4	-	TRBV29-1	TGCAGCGTGTACGGGACAGGGGTTAATGAAAAACTGTTTTTT	CSVYGTGVNEKLFF